Following are 11 T cell receptor beta chains from one sample sequenced in a study of naive and memory T cell subsets. Treatment: skin biopsy from PPD injection site in Mantoux-positive individual. TCR cDNA received a 3' ligated oligonucleotide that carried a UMI. Ligated cDNA underwent four rounds of PCR with nested alpha and beta constant region primers and SP2. TCRdb re-analysed the UMI-ligation and nested PCR reads in MiXCR, keeping a single row per CDR3 protein. The sample consists of 40,000 or so distinct CDR3 sequences, 11% of them appearing once. This specimen consisted of skin, obtained from a tuberculin skin test site. The receptors were gathered from an adult in good health.

This clonotype was recorded many times. The chain joins TRBV7-6 to TRBJ1-1; 7 nucleotides agree with TRBD1. V lost 2 bases, J lost 3 bases, and 6 bases stayed unmatched. This CDR3 region has 15 residues. CDR1 is SGHVS, CDR2 FNYEAQ, per germline. For the CDR3, the DNA is TGTGCCAGCAGCTTAATAACAGGGGCGGACACTGAAGCTTTCTTT. Translation: CASSLITGADTEAFF.

This clonotype was counted a few times. A read error is possible here, since a much larger clone lies one base away. The chain couples TRBV5-1 to TRBJ2-1; D may be TRBD1 (6 bases). The CDR3 totals 16 residues. CDR1 is SGHRS and CDR2 is YFSETQ in the germline V gene. With 5 bases removed from V and 3 bases from J, the gap between germline ends came to 18 bases. As DNA, the CDR3 is TGCGCCAGCAGTTCCAGGGGAGATCGGGTCTACAATGAGCAGTTCTTC. This gives the protein CASSSRGDRVYNEQFF.

The table lists this clonotype with a few counts. J is TRBJ2-7 and V is TRBV27; weak D call: TRBD2 (5 bases). Germline V lookup: CDR1 MNHEY, CDR2 SMNVEV (reference sequence). CDR3 size: 15 residues. Trimming cost V 2 bases and J 2 bases, with 13 bases left between them. The CDR3 DNA reads TGTGCCAGCAGTTTACTGGCGAGAGGGACCTACGAGCAGTACTTC. This encodes CASSLLARGTYEQYF.

This clonotype came up a few times. V gene TRBV6-6 combines with J gene TRBJ1-6, with a tentative D call TRBD1 (6 bases). Germline CDR1 and CDR2: MNHNY and SVGAGI (reference sequence). The CDR3 is 13 residues long. V was shortened by 4 bases and J by 8 bases, with 9 bases between the two germline ends. The CDR3, as DNA: TGTGCCAGCAGTTTAAGGGGGGATTCACCCCTCCACTTT. This codes for CASSLRGDSPLHF.

The sample holds many counts of this clonotype. The chain uses TRBV20-1 and TRBJ2-1; TRBD2 is a possible D gene (6 bases). CDR1 and CDR2 (germline): DFQATT, SNEGSKA (reference sequence). Trimming left V 4 bases short and J 6 bases short, with 19 bases between. The CDR3 spans 15 residues. CDR3 nucleotide sequence: TGCAGTGCTAAAGATGGGGGGAATCCCATCAATGAGCAGTTCTTC. It yields the protein CSAKDGGNPINEQFF.

This chain links TRBV12-3 or TRBV12-4 with TRBJ1-5; D is uncertain. Between the trimmed V and J ends, which lost 6 bases and 6 bases, there was a span of 15 bases. This CDR3 comprises 14 residues. The CDR3, as DNA: TGTGCCAGCAGCCTTTCGGCCGGGTTTCAGCCCCAGCATTTT. This gives the protein CASSLSAGFQPQHF.

This clonotype has at least ten counts. The chain couples TRBV9 to TRBJ2-7, with 8 bases fitting TRBD1. In germline, CDR1 is SGDLS, CDR2 YYNGEE. Germline trimming cut 4 bases from V and 5 bases from J; bases unmatched to any gene: 8. The length of the CDR3 is 14 residues. The CDR3 region has the DNA TGTGCCAGCAGCCCCCCGGACAGGGAGAACGAGCAGTACTTC. Its translation: CASSPPDRENEQYF. The full variable domain, completed using reference TRBV9 and TRBJ2-7, is DSGVTQTPKHLITATGQRVTLRCSPRSGDLSVYWYQQSLDQGLQFLIQYYNGEERAKGNILERFSAQQFPDLHSELNLSSLELGDSALYFCASSPPDRENEQYFGPGTRLTVT.

The chain recombines TRBV14 with TRBJ1-1; 8 nucleotides line up with TRBD1. The CDR3 has 15 residues. CDR1 is SGHDN and CDR2 is FVKESK in the germline V gene. Trimming removed 2 bases from V and 4 bases from J; junction bases left unmatched: 6. CDR3 DNA: TGTGCCAGCAGCCAAATTCGACAGGGGCCCACTGAAGCTTTCTTT. It translates to CASSQIRQGPTEAFF.

The chain carries TRBV20-1 and TRBJ2-1; D is perhaps TRBD2 (6 bases). Trimming shortened V by 0 bases and J by 0 bases, and 15 bases separated the two germline ends. The CDR3 has 17 amino acids. Germline assignment: CDR1 DFQATT and CDR2 SNEGSKA (reference sequence). CDR3 nucleotide sequence: TGCAGTGCTAGAGATGGGGGGAACCTACGCTCCTACAATGAGCAGTTCTTC. Translated, it gives CSARDGGNLRSYNEQFF.

The chain is built from TRBV10-3 and TRBJ1-1, with TRBD1 matching 7 bases. The CDR3 extends over 15 amino acids. The V segment lost 3 bases and the J segment 7 bases; nucleotides outside the gene matches: 11. Germline assignment: CDR1 ENHRY and CDR2 SYGVKD. The CDR3 sequence is CAISDPSGGFGEAFF. The DNA of the CDR3 is TGTGCCATCAGTGATCCCTCAGGGGGGTTCGGTGAAGCTTTCTTT.

The chain links TRBV19 to TRBJ1-5; D is perhaps TRBD1 (5 bases). From germline, CDR1 is LNHDA and CDR2 SQIVND (reference sequence). The CDR3 covers 14 residues. The V end was cut by 7 bases, the J end by 7 bases, with 17 bases between. The CDR3 region has the DNA TGTGCCAGTACCCGGATAGGGGCTGAGCAGCCCCAGCATTTT. As protein: CASTRIGAEQPQHF.